This T cell receptor (beta chain) derives from a study of radiotherapy plus CTLA-4 blockade in lung cancer. The wider study: In about 20% of patients, objective responses were seen; 25% to 40% had disease control.

The table came from immunoSEQ multiplex PCR; TCRdb's copy has only in-frame clones and leaves some out. The table includes about 40,000 clones, about 75% detected once. Deletions cut 5 bases from V and 0 bases from J, with 10 bases between. Germline V gene data show CDR1 as SGHTA and CDR2 as FQGNSA. This CDR3 comprises 14 residues. Study-wide findings and caveats: Blood-borne expansion of tumor-derived TCR clones followed radiotherapy plus ipilimumab.

With respect to this clone: Its specificity is not known.

Sequences were derived from peripheral blood, sampled from a patient treated with radiotherapy plus ipilimumab. This clonotype originated in a human donor with non-small cell lung cancer who had stable disease on radiotherapy plus ipilimumab. The chain combines TRBV7-2 with TRBJ1-1; no reliable D call. The CDR3 coding sequence is TGTGCCAGCAGCCTTCGACATATGAACACTGAAGCTTTCTTT. Translation: CASSLRHMNTEAFF.